This is a list of T cell receptor beta chains from one sample in a study of T-cell reconstitution after alpha-beta-depleted transplantation in children. TCRdb passed the PCR reads through MiXCR, listing each CDR3 protein once. The sample shows over 100,000 distinct CDR3 sequences, approximately 6% of them seen only once. The sample in question was PBMCs, mostly from graft donor cells, obtained 60 days after TCRalphabeta/CD19-depleted stem cell transplant. The receptors derive from a female patient aged 2-9 years who had a stem cell transplant for Fanconi anemia, so the T cells may come from the graft donor. Both conserved end residues are part of each CDR3. The D gene is left open where the match is weak. Only part of the rows carry a size: once, few, many, or a class if the clone is expanded.

TRBJ2-1 - many TRBV7-2 TGTGCCAGCAGCTTAATGCTACGCCCGAGCTCCTACAATGAGCAGTTCTTC CASSLMLRPSSYNEQFF
TRBJ2-7 - once TRBV28 TGTGCCAGCAGTTTAACCCACCCTTCGGAGCAGTACTTC CASSLTHPSEQYF
TRBJ2-5 - - TRBV20-1 TGCAGTGCTAAGGCGGACAGCCAAGAGACCCAGTACTTC CSAKADSQETQYF
TRBJ1-5 - many TRBV6-1 TGTGCCAGCAGTGAAATAGTGTCGAAGCGGCCCCAGCATTTT CASSEIVSKRPQHF
TRBJ1-3 - few TRBV6-5 TGTGCCAGCAGGGGGCTGACAGTAGCCTCTGGAAACACCATATATTTT CASRGLTVASGNTIYF
TRBJ2-5 - many TRBV3-1 TGTGCCAGCAGCCAAGGTTGGGGAGAGACCCAGTACTTC CASSQGWGETQYF
TRBJ2-1 - - TRBV5-1 TGCGCCAGCAGCTTGGATTTGGGCTATGAGCAGTTCTTC CASSLDLGYEQFF
TRBJ2-4 - many TRBV11-2 TGTGCCAGCAGCCCAAGTGGGCGGCCACTAGCCAAAAACATTCAGTACTTC CASSPSGRPLAKNIQYF
TRBJ2-1 TRBD2 many TRBV7-2 TGTGCCAGCAGCTTCGGGGGGGCATCCTACAATGAGCAGTTCTTC CASSFGGASYNEQFF
TRBJ1-4 - many TRBV3-1 TGTGCCAGCAGCCGGGCAGGGCCCAATGAAAAACTGTTTTTT CASSRAGPNEKLFF
TRBJ2-5 TRBD2 many TRBV4-1 TGCGCCAGCAGCCAAGGGCCGGGACTAGCGGGGGAGACCCAGTACTTC CASSQGPGLAGETQYF
TRBJ1-5 TRBD1 - TRBV7-2 TGTGCCAGCAGCGAAGGGACAGTAGGCAATCAGCCCCAGCATTTT CASSEGTVGNQPQHF
TRBJ2-1 TRBD1 many TRBV10-3 TGTGCCATCAGTGCCCTACCCGACAGGGGCATGAGGGATGAGCAGTTCTTC CAISALPDRGMRDEQFF
TRBJ2-3 TRBD2 many TRBV4-2 TGTGCCAGCAGCCAGTGGACTAGCGGGATAGCGGCAGATACGCAGTATTTT CASSQWTSGIAADTQYF
TRBJ2-3 - few TRBV7-9 TGTGCCAGCAGCTTAGAGCCGGCAGGCACAGATACGCAGTATTTT CASSLEPAGTDTQYF
TRBJ1-1 TRBD1 few TRBV18 TGTGCCAGCTCACCCTCTGGACAGGGTTTTGAAGCTTTCTTT CASSPSGQGFEAFF
TRBJ2-3 TRBD2 many TRBV10-3 TGTGCCATCAGCGGACTAGCGGGAGATACGCAGTATTTT CAISGLAGDTQYF
TRBJ2-2 TRBD2 many TRBV4-2 TGTGCCAGCAGCCAAGAACCTAGCGGGATCGGGGAGCTGTTTTTT CASSQEPSGIGELFF
TRBJ2-1 TRBD2 few TRBV6-5 TGTGCCAGCAGGATATTTAGCGGGAACTCCTACAATGAGCAGTTCTTC CASRIFSGNSYNEQFF
TRBJ2-7 - many TRBV5-6 TGTGCCAGCAGCTTGGGGCGAAGCAACGAGCAGTACTTC CASSLGRSNEQYF
TRBJ2-3 TRBD2 few TRBV5-6 TGTGCCAGCAGCCTGGGGGCGCCGGGACTAGCGGGGCGCACAGATACGCAGTATTTT CASSLGAPGLAGRTDTQYF
TRBJ2-2 TRBD1 many TRBV20-1 TGCAGTGCTCTACGGGACAGGAACACCGGGGAGCTGTTTTTT CSALRDRNTGELFF
TRBJ2-1 - many TRBV6-2/TRBV6-3 TGTGCCAGCAGTTACAGCCCCCTAAGTGAGCAGTTCTTC CASSYSPLSEQFF
TRBJ2-5 TRBD1 few TRBV10-2 TGCGCCAGCAGACCTCTGACAGGGTCCGGAGAGACCCAGTACTTC CASRPLTGSGETQYF
TRBJ2-1 - - TRBV2 TGTGCCAGCCACCGAATAGCGGCTGCCTACAATGAGGAGTTCTTC CASHRIAAAYNEEFF
TRBJ2-5 TRBD2 - TRBV12-3/TRBV12-4 TGTGCCAGCAGTTTATATTTTGGGGGCGCGGGAGGACAAGAGACCCAGTACTTC CASSLYFGGAGGQETQYF
TRBJ2-5 TRBD1 many TRBV29-1 TGCAGCGTCAGGGACAGGGAGGTTCTGGAGACCCAGTACTTC CSVRDREVLETQYF
TRBJ2-1 - many TRBV3-1 TGTGCCAGCAGCCAGCTCGCCGGTCGGACGAATGAGCAGTTCTTC CASSQLAGRTNEQFF
TRBJ2-3 TRBD1 many TRBV6-1 TGTGCCAGCAGAACCGGGACAGGGTTTATGGGGCACACAGATACGCAGTATTTT CASRTGTGFMGHTDTQYF
TRBJ2-7 - many TRBV27 TGTGCCAGCAGTTTACTTAGCGGATACGAGCAGTACTTC CASSLLSGYEQYF
TRBJ1-1 TRBD1 - TRBV27 TGTGCCAGCAGGAGACAGGGTTTGAACACTGAAGCTTTCTTT CASRRQGLNTEAFF
TRBJ2-5 - many TRBV20-1 TGCAGTGCTAGAGATGTTTGGCAGGTCCAAGAGACCCAGTACTTC CSARDVWQVQETQYF
TRBJ2-7 TRBD2 few TRBV5-1 TGCGCCAGCAGCCTTCACAGCGGGAGGGCCCTGGGAAGCGAGCAGTACTTC CASSLHSGRALGSEQYF
TRBJ2-5 - - TRBV19 TGTGCCAGTGGACCGGGACGCACGGCGAAGACCCAGTACTTC CASGPGRTAKTQYF
TRBJ2-1 - many TRBV6-2/TRBV6-3 TGTGCCAGCAGTTACTCCACCGGACTCAATGAGCAGTTCTTC CASSYSTGLNEQFF
TRBJ2-1 - many TRBV5-1 TGCGCCAGCAGCTTGCCTTCAAACAATGAGCAGTTCTTC CASSLPSNNEQFF
TRBJ2-6 - few TRBV20-1 TGCAGTGCTAGATCGGGTTCTGGGGCCAACGTCCTGACTTTC CSARSGSGANVLTF
TRBJ2-4 - few TRBV11-1 TGTGCCAGCAGCTTAGTGGGGACGCATGCGGAGACCAGAAACATTCAGTACTTC CASSLVGTHAETRNIQYF
TRBJ1-1 - many TRBV27 TGTGCCAGCAGTTGGCGGGGCGAACCTATGAACACTGAAGCTTTCTTT CASSWRGEPMNTEAFF
TRBJ2-1 - - TRBV25-1 TGTGCCAGCAGTGCCAGCAGGCAGCGGGTGGGGACCATTGAGCAGTTCTTC CASSASRQRVGTIEQFF
TRBJ2-2 - many TRBV28 TGTGCCAGCAGTTTGTTGGGGAACGGGGAGCTGTTTTTT CASSLLGNGELFF
TRBJ2-3 - few TRBV18 TGTGCCAGCTCACCACCAGGTAGCACAGATACGCAGTATTTT CASSPPGSTDTQYF
TRBJ2-3 TRBD2 - TRBV7-6 TGTGCCAGCAGCTTAGCAGGACTAGCGGACCCTCCCCTCACAGATACGCAGTATTTT CASSLAGLADPPLTDTQYF
TRBJ2-7 - - TRBV5-1 TGCGCCAGCAGCTTGCGTGCCAGCTCCTACGAGCAGTACTTC CASSLRASSYEQYF
TRBJ1-5 - many TRBV24-1 TGTGCCACCAGTGAAGGCGGAGTGTCCAGCAATCAGCCCCAGCATTTT CATSEGGVSSNQPQHF
TRBJ2-7 - many TRBV20-1 TGCAGTGCTAGAGACAGGCGGGGGCACTACGAGCAGTACTTC CSARDRRGHYEQYF
TRBJ1-2 - - TRBV11-2 TGTGCCAGCAGCTTCAGTACGACCAACTATGGCTACACCTTC CASSFSTTNYGYTF
TRBJ2-7 TRBD2 few TRBV5-1 TGCGCCAGCAGCGACCTAGCGGGAGGGGGAGGAGACGAGCAGTACTTC CASSDLAGGGGDEQYF
TRBJ2-1 - many TRBV29-1 - CSVEVGQGSFF
TRBJ2-3 - - TRBV18 TGTGCCAGCTCACCAGTGGATACGCAGTATTTT CASSPVDTQYF
TRBJ2-7 - many TRBV18 TGTGCCAGCTCACCTAAGAGCTCCTACGAGCAGTACTTC CASSPKSSYEQYF
TRBJ2-3 TRBD2 many TRBV5-1 TGCGCCAGCAGCTTGTCTAGCGGAACAGATACGCAGTATTTT CASSLSSGTDTQYF
TRBJ2-2 - few TRBV7-9 TGTGCCAGCAGCCGACCGGGACAGAACACCGGGGAGCTGTTTTTT CASSRPGQNTGELFF
TRBJ2-7 - few TRBV5-5 TGTGCCAGCAGCCCCATAGTCGGGACCCGCTACGAGCAGTACTTC CASSPIVGTRYEQYF
TRBJ1-5 - once TRBV11-1 TGTGCCAGCAGCTTAGGGGGCACGATCTATAGCAATCAGCCCCAGCATTTT CASSLGGTIYSNQPQHF
TRBJ2-1 TRBD2 many TRBV29-1 TGCAGCTCACGGGTAGCGGGGAGGGGAGAGCAGTTCTTC CSSRVAGRGEQFF
TRBJ1-1 - many TRBV5-1 TGCGCCAGCAGCCCCTGGGGCGGGGACACTGAAGCTTTCTTT CASSPWGGDTEAFF
TRBJ2-7 - - TRBV11-2 TGTGCCAGCAGGGGACTGGAAGGCTCCTACGAGCAGTACTTC CASRGLEGSYEQYF
TRBJ1-5 - many TRBV12-3/TRBV12-4 TGTGCCAGCAGTTTAGGGACTTTGGAAAGCAATCAGCCCCAGCATTTT CASSLGTLESNQPQHF
TRBJ2-3 TRBD1 - TRBV28 TGTGCCAGCAGCTCAGGGGGCTGGGCAGATACGCAGTATTTT CASSSGGWADTQYF